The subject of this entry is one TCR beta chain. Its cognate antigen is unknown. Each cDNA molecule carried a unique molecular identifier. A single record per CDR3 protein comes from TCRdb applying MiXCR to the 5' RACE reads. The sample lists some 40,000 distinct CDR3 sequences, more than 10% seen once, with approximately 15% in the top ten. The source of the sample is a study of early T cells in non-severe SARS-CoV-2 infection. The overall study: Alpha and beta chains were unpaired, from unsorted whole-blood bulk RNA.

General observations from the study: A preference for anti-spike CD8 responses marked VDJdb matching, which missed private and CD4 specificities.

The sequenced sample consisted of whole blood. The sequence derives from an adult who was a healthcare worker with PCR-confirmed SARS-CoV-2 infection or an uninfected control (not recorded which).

In DNA form, the CDR3 reads TGTGCCAGCAGCTTTCGCGGGGGATCGGCCAAGACCCAGTACTTC. Its protein is CASSFRGGSAKTQYF. The V call is TRBV7-2, the J call TRBJ2-5; 7 bases line up with TRBD2. J gave up 6 bases and V 3 bases, and 10 bases lay outside the gene matches. Germline V gene sequence: CDR1 SGHTA, CDR2 FQGNSA. The CDR3 has 15 amino acids.